These 32 T cell receptor beta chains were sequenced from one sample in a study of T-cell reconstitution after alpha-beta-depleted transplantation in children. For TCRbeta, the library was prepared with unique molecular identifiers. TCRdb re-called the PCR reads through MiXCR, storing one row per CDR3 protein. The sample includes 780,000 or so distinct CDR3 sequences, 15% to 20% of them seen just once. The input for sequencing was PBMCs, mostly from graft donor cells, taken 360 days after TCRalphabeta/CD19-depleted stem cell transplant. These receptors all stem from a male patient younger than 18 who had a stem cell transplant for acute lymphoblastic leukemia, so the T cells may come from the graft donor.

The chain recombines TRBV5-1 with TRBJ2-1; TRBD2 agrees at 8 bases. Trimming took 2 bases from V and 3 from J; bases not matched to a gene: 13. The germline gives CDR1 SGHRS, CDR2 YFSETQ. This CDR3 spans 18 amino acids. The CDR3 DNA reads TGCGCCAGCAGCTTAGGGTCCGCGGGAGGATGGGGCTACAATGAGCAGTTCTTC. Protein product: CASSLGSAGGWGYNEQFF. The full variable domain, completed using reference TRBV5-1 and TRBJ2-1, is KAGVTQTPRYLIKTRGQQVTLSCSPISGHRSVSWYQQTPGQGLQFLFEYFSETQRNKGNFPGRFSGRQFSNSRSEMNVSTLELGDSALYLCASSLGSAGGWGYNEQFFGPGTRLTVL.

This clonotype was found many times. This rearrangement joins TRBV5-1 to TRBJ2-3, with no clear D. Germline V lookup: CDR1 SGHRS, CDR2 YFSETQ. CDR3 length: 16 amino acids. V gave up 4 bases and J gave up 2 bases, with 17 bases separating them. CDR3: CASSPYPTTTTDTQYF. For the CDR3, the DNA is TGCGCCAGCAGCCCCTACCCCACAACGACCACAGATACGCAGTATTTT. Full variable domain (rest looked up from reference TRBV5-1 and TRBJ2-3): KAGVTQTPRYLIKTRGQQVTLSCSPISGHRSVSWYQQTPGQGLQFLFEYFSETQRNKGNFPGRFSGRQFSNSRSEMNVSTLELGDSALYLCASSPYPTTTTDTQYFGPGTRLTVL.

This clonotype was counted a few times. The chain links TRBV20-1 to TRBJ2-7; tentative D call: TRBD1 (5 bases). Germline lookup yields CDR1 DFQATT and CDR2 SNEGSKA (reference sequence). Deletions cut 4 bases from V and 3 bases from J, with 16 bases between. This CDR3 comprises 14 residues. The CDR3 DNA follows: TGCAGTGCTATCGACAGCCCACCCTTCTACGAGCAGTACTTC. It translates to CSAIDSPPFYEQYF.

The J gene is TRBJ2-5, the V gene TRBV10-2; 10 bases map to TRBD2. CDR3 length: 14 residues. The ends lost 7 bases at V and 5 bases at J; junction bases unmatched: 7. In germline, CDR1 is WSHSY, CDR2 SAAADI. Written as DNA, the CDR3 is TGCGCCAGCACCCCTAGCGGGAGTTTGGAGACCCAGTACTTC. Encoded protein: CASTPSGSLETQYF.

The chain combines TRBV19 with TRBJ2-1; 7 bases agree with TRBD1. Trimming cost V 3 bases and J 4 bases; bases outside gene matches: 6. This CDR3 is 15 amino acids long. Germline V gene lookup returns CDR1 LNHDA and CDR2 SQIVND (reference sequence). CDR3 protein: CASSISGTEYNEQFF. DNA for the CDR3: TGTGCCAGTAGTATCTCCGGGACAGAGTACAATGAGCAGTTCTTC. The full variable domain, rest sourced from reference TRBV19 and TRBJ2-1, is DGGITQSPKYLFRKEGQNVTLSCEQNLNHDAMYWYRQDPGQGLRLIYYSQIVNDFQKGDIAEGYSVSREKKESFPLTVTSAQKNPTAFYLCASSISGTEYNEQFFGPGTRLTVL.

This chain links TRBV21-1 with TRBJ1-2; TRBD1, the table's D call, lacks a check against the DNA. TRBV21-1 is flagged as a pseudogene. The CDR3 totals 22 residues. Here the CDR3 reads CASSLYSPGSGSAGGITNGYTF. The CDR3 DNA follows: TGTGCCAGCAGTCTGTATTCCCCGGGGTCTGGATCCGCCGGGGGGATCACCAATGGCTACACCTTC.

The V gene is TRBV5-5, the J gene TRBJ2-1, with a possible D match to TRBD2 (6 bases). The CDR3 sequence is 17 residues long. Germline CDR1 is SGHKS and CDR2 is YYEKEE (reference sequence). V shed 4 bases and J shed 6 bases, with 23 bases lying between them. CDR3 sequence: CASSGSMSGPVTNEQFF. CDR3 nucleotides: TGTGCCAGCAGCGGCTCAATGAGCGGGCCCGTAACCAATGAGCAGTTCTTC.

The chain couples TRBV5-1 to TRBJ2-5; D unclear. Germline assignment: CDR1 SGHRS and CDR2 YFSETQ. The V end was cut by 5 bases, the J end by 1 base, with 12 bases between. The CDR3 totals 14 residues. The CDR3 loop is CASREWGFQETQYF. For the CDR3, the DNA is TGCGCCAGCAGGGAGTGGGGATTCCAAGAGACCCAGTACTTC.

In this sample, this clonotype turned up a few times. The CDR3 region is CASSLDSSGVRYGYTF. CDR3 DNA: TGCGCCAGCAGCTTGGATTCTAGCGGGGTTCGCTATGGCTACACCTTC. The chain employs TRBV5-1 and TRBJ1-2; D gene uncertain. Germline V gene data show CDR1 as SGHRS and CDR2 as YFSETQ. V lost 0 bases and J lost 4, with 16 bases in between. The CDR3 length is 16 residues. Drawing the rest from reference TRBV5-1 and TRBJ1-2, the complete variable domain is KAGVTQTPRYLIKTRGQQVTLSCSPISGHRSVSWYQQTPGQGLQFLFEYFSETQRNKGNFPGRFSGRQFSNSRSEMNVSTLELGDSALYLCASSLDSSGVRYGYTFGSGTRLTVV.

This clonotype was seen repeatedly, ten times or more. The CDR3 DNA sequence: TGTGCCAGCAGTCCGTCGCAGGATGAGCAGTTCTTC. It specifies CASSPSQDEQFF. This sequence joins TRBV12-3 or TRBV12-4 and TRBJ2-1; D is uncertain. The CDR3 has 12 amino acids. V lost 5 bases, J lost 8 bases, and 10 bases lay in between.

V is TRBV7-8 and J is TRBJ2-7, with D uncertain. The CDR3 has 15 amino acids. Trimming pared 2 bases from V and 4 bases from J, leaving 15 bases between. The germline CDR1 and CDR2 sequences are SGHVS and FQNEAQ. The CDR3 region is CASSLFSDKRYEQYF. DNA for the CDR3: TGTGCCAGCAGCTTATTTTCGGATAAGAGGTACGAGCAGTACTTC.

The chain has TRBV5-7 and TRBJ2-7; 8 bases are a match to TRBD1. TRBV5-7 is flagged as an ORF with uncertain function. The CDR3 is 14 amino acids. Trimming took 3 bases from V and 6 from J; bases not matched to a gene: 8. DNA of the CDR3: TGTGCCAGCAGCTGGGGAGACAGGGGTGGCGAGCAGTACTTC. It yields the protein CASSWGDRGGEQYF.

The chain has TRBV4-1 and TRBJ2-7, with unresolved D. V was clipped by 2 bases and J by 3 bases, with 11 bases between them. The germline V gene encodes CDR1 MGHRA and CDR2 YSYEKL. The CDR3 is made up of 14 amino acids. The CDR3 loop is CASSQFGRSYEQYF. The CDR3 region has the DNA TGCGCCAGCAGCCAATTTGGTAGGAGCTACGAGCAGTACTTC.

This chain uses TRBV16 with TRBJ2-7; TRBD2 is a possible D gene (7 bases). The length of the CDR3 is 14 residues. The V end was cut by 5 bases, the J end by 5 bases, with 16 bases between. Per germline, CDR1 KGHSY and CDR2 FQNENV. CDR3 sequence reads: CASSDLGGGDEQYF. CDR3 DNA sequence: TGTGCCAGCAGCGACCTGGGCGGGGGCGACGAGCAGTACTTC.

CDR3 amino acids: CASSPQRAKRGGEDTQYF. The DNA for the CDR3 is TGTGCCAGCAGCCCACAGCGGGCCAAGCGGGGGGGTGAGGATACGCAGTATTTT. The V gene is TRBV11-1, the J gene TRBJ2-3; 10 bases are a match to TRBD2. The CDR3 has 18 residues. Looked up from germline, CDR1 is SGHAT and CDR2 is FQDESV (reference sequence). Trimming cost V 5 bases and J 6 bases; bases outside gene matches: 17.

This clonotype was detected a few times. The CDR3 DNA reads TGCGCCAGCAGCCAAGAAGGACTAGCGGGGCGCACAGATACGCAGTATTTT. Translation gives CASSQEGLAGRTDTQYF. This chain uses TRBV4-1 with TRBJ2-3, with TRBD2 matching over 12 bases. Unmatched junction bases numbered 2, after V lost 0 bases and J lost 1 base. CDR3 length: 17 amino acids. Germline V lookup: CDR1 MGHRA, CDR2 YSYEKL.

There are a few counts of this clonotype. V and J are TRBV20-1 and TRBJ2-7; D is ambiguous. This CDR3 has 15 amino acids. Germline CDR1 and CDR2: DFQATT and SNEGSKA (reference sequence). Trimming shortened V by 6 bases and J by 0 bases, and 18 bases separated the two germline ends. CDR3 nucleotides: TGCAGTGCCGAGGTCTTATCTCGTAGCTCCTACGAGCAGTACTTC. Protein sequence: CSAEVLSRSSYEQYF.

This clonotype was seen a handful of times. The chain employs TRBV19 and TRBJ1-5, with D possibly being TRBD1 (5 bases). The CDR3 has 15 residues. CDR1 is LNHDA and CDR2 is SQIVND in the germline V gene (reference sequence). V lost 3 bases, J lost 3 bases, and 12 bases lay in between. CDR3 amino acids: CASSIRDAYNQPQHF. The CDR3 DNA is TGTGCCAGTAGTATCCGGGACGCCTACAATCAGCCCCAGCATTTT. The variable domain in full, completed from reference TRBV19 and TRBJ1-5, reads DGGITQSPKYLFRKEGQNVTLSCEQNLNHDAMYWYRQDPGQGLRLIYYSQIVNDFQKGDIAEGYSVSREKKESFPLTVTSAQKNPTAFYLCASSIRDAYNQPQHFGDGTRLSIL.

This clonotype was recorded many times. V gene TRBV12-3 or TRBV12-4 combines with J gene TRBJ2-3; D not resolved. The germline V and J ends were trimmed by 3 bases and 3 bases, with 10 bases remaining between them. The CDR3 loop spans 14 amino acids. CDR3 residues: CASSFGPSTDTQYF. CDR3 in DNA: TGTGCCAGCAGTTTCGGCCCCTCTACAGATACGCAGTATTTT.

This clonotype was recorded only once. The rearrangement links TRBV11-1 to TRBJ2-6; D unresolved. The V gene's germline CDR1 is SGHAT and CDR2 FQDESV (reference sequence). The CDR3 sequence is 17 residues long. V gave up 1 base and J gave up 4 bases, with 14 bases separating them. DNA of the CDR3: TGTGCCAGCAGCTTAGGGCTTTTTGAAGCCGGGGCCAACGTCCTGACTTTC. Amino acids: CASSLGLFEAGANVLTF.

CDR3 bases: TGCGCCAGCAGCCCTTGGTATACTAGCGGGAAAGTAGCAGATACGCAGTATTTT. Encoded protein: CASSPWYTSGKVADTQYF. This chain joins TRBV5-1 and TRBJ2-3, with TRBD2 matching 10 bases. V lost 4 bases to trimming and J lost 4 bases; unmatched junction nucleotides: 15. Germline lookup yields CDR1 SGHRS and CDR2 YFSETQ. The CDR3 consists of 18 residues. Variable domain in full (rest from reference TRBV5-1 and TRBJ2-3): KAGVTQTPRYLIKTRGQQVTLSCSPISGHRSVSWYQQTPGQGLQFLFEYFSETQRNKGNFPGRFSGRQFSNSRSEMNVSTLELGDSALYLCASSPWYTSGKVADTQYFGPGTRLTVL.

Only one count was recorded for this clonotype. This chain joins TRBV9 and TRBJ2-6, with unresolved D. With 0 bases removed from V and 4 bases from J, the gap between germline ends came to 14 bases. The CDR3 length is 17 residues. Germline CDR1 is SGDLS and CDR2 is YYNGEE. The CDR3 sequence: CASSVVPWPAGANVLTF. The DNA for the CDR3 is TGTGCCAGCAGCGTAGTCCCATGGCCGGCCGGGGCCAACGTCCTGACTTTC.

The V call is TRBV12-3 or TRBV12-4, the J call TRBJ1-3; D is uncertain. This CDR3 contains 16 residues. The V gene lost 3 bases and the J gene lost 0 bases, with 12 bases spanning the gap. The CDR3 DNA follows: TGTGCCAGCAGTTTTAGGGAAAGAGGCTCTGGAAACACCATATATTTT. This gives the protein CASSFRERGSGNTIYF.

This clonotype has just a few counts. The chain combines TRBV20-1 with TRBJ1-4; 7 bases are a match to TRBD1. J lost 4 bases, V lost 6 bases, and 5 bases had no gene match. The length of the CDR3 is 13 residues. Germline V gives CDR1 DFQATT, CDR2 SNEGSKA (reference sequence). The CDR3 reads CSANRDSNEKLFF. CDR3 sequence (DNA): TGCAGTGCGAACCGGGACAGTAATGAAAAACTGTTTTTT.

In this sample, this clonotype turned up a few times. V gene TRBV20-1 combines with J gene TRBJ2-1; D is perhaps TRBD2 (6 bases). The CDR3 covers 13 residues. With 7 bases removed from V and 0 bases from J, the gap between germline ends came to 10 bases. CDR1 is DFQATT, CDR2 SNEGSKA, per germline (reference sequence). This CDR3 is CSGRESSYNEQFF. The CDR3 DNA sequence: TGCAGTGGACGGGAGAGCTCCTACAATGAGCAGTTCTTC.

This clonotype was seen more than once but under ten times. The chain combines TRBV15 with TRBJ2-1, with a possible D match to TRBD2 (6 bases). V lost 3 bases and J 6 bases, leaving 15 bases between the germline ends. The CDR3 is 15 amino acids. CDR1 is LNHNV and CDR2 is YYDKDF in the germline V gene (reference sequence). The CDR3 loop reads CATSSLAQGGNEQFF. The CDR3 nucleotides read TGTGCCACCAGCAGTCTAGCGCAAGGTGGCAATGAGCAGTTCTTC.

This chain links TRBV5-1 with TRBJ2-5; TRBD2 matches at 11 bases. Germline trimming cut 4 bases from V and 5 bases from J; bases unmatched to any gene: 10. The CDR3 length is 16 residues. The V gene's germline CDR1 is SGHRS and CDR2 YFSETQ. This CDR3 is CASSPTSGSWGETQYF. CDR3 nucleotide sequence: TGCGCCAGCAGCCCAACTAGCGGGAGTTGGGGTGAGACCCAGTACTTC.

This clonotype turned up a few times. The chain recombines TRBV4-1 with TRBJ1-5; no definite D call. The CDR3 is 16 residues long. CDR1 MGHRA and CDR2 YSYEKL come from the germline V gene. The V end lost 0 bases, the J end lost 1 base, and 10 bases lay between the germline ends. In DNA, the CDR3 is TGCGCCAGCAGCCAAGATTGGTCTCTGAGCAATCAGCCCCAGCATTTT. Its translation: CASSQDWSLSNQPQHF.

This clonotype occurred many times. V gene TRBV7-6 combines with J gene TRBJ2-2; D ambiguous. Germline V gene sequence: CDR1 SGHVS, CDR2 FNYEAQ. This CDR3 is built from 14 residues. Trimming took off 0 bases at V and 6 bases at J, with 8 bases between the two ends. The CDR3 reads CASSLAIEAGELFF. The CDR3 DNA sequence: TGTGCCAGCAGCTTAGCGATCGAAGCCGGGGAGCTGTTTTTT.

This clonotype was observed a few times. The chain uses TRBV2 and TRBJ2-7, with D maybe TRBD2 (5 bases). Trimming took off 6 bases at V and 2 bases at J, with 8 bases between the two ends. Germline CDR1 SNHLY, CDR2 FYNNEI. The CDR3 is 12 residues long. CDR3 sequence: CASRLDTYEQYF. CDR3 nucleotides: TGTGCCAGCAGACTAGACACCTACGAGCAGTACTTC.

The CDR3 loop is CASSLGWVAGLTGELFF. The CDR3 region has the DNA TGTGCCAGCAGCTTGGGTTGGGTAGCGGGTCTCACCGGGGAGCTGTTTTTT. V usage is TRBV7-3 and J usage is TRBJ2-2, with TRBD2 matching over 7 bases. This CDR3 spans 17 amino acids. The junction had 11 bases not matched to a gene; V was cut back by 3 bases and J by 4 bases. Germline V gene sequence: CDR1 SGHTA, CDR2 FQGTGA.

The sample holds many counts of this clonotype. The J gene is TRBJ2-7, the V gene TRBV5-1, with 7 bases identical to TRBD1. This CDR3 comprises 14 residues. V gave up 2 bases and J gave up 4 bases; unmatched junction bases: 6. CDR1 is SGHRS and CDR2 is YFSETQ in the germline V gene. In nucleotides, the CDR3 is TGCGCCAGCAGCTTTGACAGGGCCACGTACGAGCAGTACTTC. This gives the protein CASSFDRATYEQYF.